This T cell receptor (beta chain) was sequenced during a study of chemoradiotherapy in HPV16-positive cancers. Background on the study: Candidate HPV-specific clones and shared TCR motifs came from two HPV16-positive patients.

This CDR3 spans 12 amino acids. V lost 5 bases to trimming and J lost 5 bases, with 13 bases between them. Germline CDR1 is SQVTM and CDR2 is ANQGSEA. Data came from immunoSEQ multiplex PCR; TCRdb stores just in-frame clones and leaves some out. This table has fewer than 35,000 clones, 85% to 95% appearing once. The count of this clone is one. Source: blood, taken from a patient who underwent chemoradiotherapy. The sequence derives from a human donor with HPV-associated anogenital cancer. The chain is built from TRBV29-1 and TRBJ2-7, with a tentative D call TRBD2 (5 bases). The CDR3 is CSVRGDGHEQYF. Written as DNA, the CDR3 is TGCAGCGTTCGGGGAGATGGCCACGAGCAGTACTTC.